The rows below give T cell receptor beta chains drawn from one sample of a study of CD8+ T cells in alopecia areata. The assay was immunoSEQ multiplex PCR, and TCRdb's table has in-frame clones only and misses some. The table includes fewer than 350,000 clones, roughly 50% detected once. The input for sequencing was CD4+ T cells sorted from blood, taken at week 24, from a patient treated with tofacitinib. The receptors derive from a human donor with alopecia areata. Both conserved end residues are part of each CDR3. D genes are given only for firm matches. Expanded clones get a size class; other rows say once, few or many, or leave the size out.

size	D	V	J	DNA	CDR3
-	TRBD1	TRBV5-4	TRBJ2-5	TGTGCCAGCAGCTTCACAGGGGGAGAGACCCAGTACTTC	CASSFTGGETQYF
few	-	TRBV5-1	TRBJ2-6	TGCGCCAGCAGCTTGGATTCGAGGGCTGGGGCCAACGTCCTGACTTTC	CASSLDSRAGANVLTF
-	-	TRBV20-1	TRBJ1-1	TGCAGTGCTCTGAAGAACACTGAAGCTTTCTTT	CSALKNTEAFF
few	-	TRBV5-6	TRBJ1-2	TGTGCCAGCAGCCCTGGATTGGCAGTGAACTATGGCTACACCTTC	CASSPGLAVNYGYTF
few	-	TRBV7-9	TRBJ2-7	TGTGCCAGCAGCTTCCGGACAGACTTCTACGAGCAGTACTTC	CASSFRTDFYEQYF
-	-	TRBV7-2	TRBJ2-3	TGTGCCAGCAGCTCCAGCAGAAGCACAGATACGCAGTATTTT	CASSSSRSTDTQYF
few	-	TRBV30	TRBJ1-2	TGTGCCTTAGGACCGGAAAAGGTTAACTATGGCTACACCTTC	CALGPEKVNYGYTF
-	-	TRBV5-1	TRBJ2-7	TGCGCCAGCAGCTTGGGCCCCCGGGACAACTACGAGCAGTACTTC	CASSLGPRDNYEQYF
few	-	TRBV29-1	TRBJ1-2	TGCAGCGTTGATCTCCAGCCCTTCTATGGCTACACCTTC	CSVDLQPFYGYTF
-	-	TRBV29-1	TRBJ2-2	TGCAGCGTACTCGCGGGGCGGCGGGCCGGGGAGCTGTTTTTT	CSVLAGRRAGELFF
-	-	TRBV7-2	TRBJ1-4	TGTGCCAGCAGCTCGAGTCCGCTTGGCCTTCTTAATGAAAAACTGTTTTTT	CASSSSPLGLLNEKLFF
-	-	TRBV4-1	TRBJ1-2	TGCGCCAGCAGCCAAGATACAGGGAACTCTGGCTACACCTTC	CASSQDTGNSGYTF
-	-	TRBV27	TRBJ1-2	TGTGCCAGCAGTTTCAGGGGAGCTGGTGGCTACACCTTC	CASSFRGAGGYTF
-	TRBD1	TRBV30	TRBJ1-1	TGTGCCTGTTCGACAGGGGTATCAACTGAAGCTTTCTTT	CACSTGVSTEAFF
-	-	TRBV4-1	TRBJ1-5	TGCGCCAGCAGCCAAGACCTCGCTTGGACAAGTCATTATCAGCCCCAGCATTTT	CASSQDLAWTSHYQPQHF
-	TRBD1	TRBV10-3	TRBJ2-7	TGTGCCATATCTATGGACAGGGGCGACGAGCAGTACTTC	CAISMDRGDEQYF
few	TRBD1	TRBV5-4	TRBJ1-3	TGTGCCAGCAGCTACGCACCTGGGACAGGATCTGGAAACACCATATATTTT	CASSYAPGTGSGNTIYF
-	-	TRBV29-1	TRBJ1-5	TGCAGCGTTCTTCAGGGAGCCAGCAATCAGCCCCAGCATTTT	CSVLQGASNQPQHF
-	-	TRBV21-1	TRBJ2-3	TGTGCCAGCAGCACCCCACCGGACAGGCGGTTACCAGATACGCAGTATTTT	CASSTPPDRRLPDTQYF
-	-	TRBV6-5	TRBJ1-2	TGTGCCAGCCGGCCTCTCTCCGGCGGCTACACCTTC	CASRPLSGGYTF
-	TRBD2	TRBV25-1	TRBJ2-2	TGTGCCAGCAGTGTGCGAGCGGGGGGCCAAACCGGGGAGCTGTTTTTT	CASSVRAGGQTGELFF
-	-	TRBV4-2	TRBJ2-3	TGTGCCAGCAGCCCATCATGGAGGGAAGAGGATACGCAGTATTTT	CASSPSWREEDTQYF
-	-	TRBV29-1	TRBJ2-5	TGCAGCGTTGGGACACAACAAGAGACCCAGTACTTC	CSVGTQQETQYF
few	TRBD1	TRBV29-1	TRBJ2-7	TGCAGCGCCTCCCGGGACAGGCTCTCCTACGAGCAGTACTTC	CSASRDRLSYEQYF
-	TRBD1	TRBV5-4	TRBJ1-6	TGTGCCAGCAGCCAAGATGCCCAGGACAGGGGACTTTCACCCCTCCACTTT	CASSQDAQDRGLSPLHF
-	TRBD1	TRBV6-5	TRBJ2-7	TGTGCCAGCAGTCCGGACAGGGGGCTCTACGAGCAGTACTTC	CASSPDRGLYEQYF
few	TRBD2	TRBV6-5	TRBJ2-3	TGTGCCAGCACCAACGGACTAGCGACAGATACGCAGTATTTT	CASTNGLATDTQYF
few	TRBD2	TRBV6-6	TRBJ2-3	TGTGCCAGCACCCGCGGCGGGGGGCCAGATACGCAGTATTTT	CASTRGGGPDTQYF
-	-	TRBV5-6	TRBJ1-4	TGTGCCAGCAGCTTGGGCCTTCAACCCCCAACTAATGAAAAACTGTTTTTT	CASSLGLQPPTNEKLFF
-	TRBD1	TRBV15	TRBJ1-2	TGTGCCACCAGCAGAGAACAGGGGTCTAACTATGGCTACACCTTC	CATSREQGSNYGYTF
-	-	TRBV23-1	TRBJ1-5	TGCGCCAGCAGTCTGGCTAGTCAGCCCCAGCATTTT	CASSLASQPQHF
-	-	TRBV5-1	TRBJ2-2	TGCGCCAGCAGCGAGCAGTCACCCCCCACCGGGGAGCTGTTTTTT	CASSEQSPPTGELFF
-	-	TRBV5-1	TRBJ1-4	TGCGCCAGCAGCTTGGACAGGCAAAGTGGAAAACTGTTTTTT	CASSLDRQSGKLFF
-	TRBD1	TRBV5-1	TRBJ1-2	TGCGCCAGCAGCCCGACAGGGAGGAGGGATGGCTACACCTTC	CASSPTGRRDGYTF
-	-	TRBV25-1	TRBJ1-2	TGTGCCCAGAAGCGGGCGGGAGTCGCTTTTCCCTATGGCTACACCTTC	CAQKRAGVAFPYGYTF
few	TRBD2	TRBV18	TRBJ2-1	TGTGCCAGCTCACCACCTAGCGGGGGGGAGAGTGAGCAGTTCTTC	CASSPPSGGESEQFF
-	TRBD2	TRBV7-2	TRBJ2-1	TGTGCCAGCAGCTTAGGACTAGCGGGGCTTTACAATGAGCAGTTCTTC	CASSLGLAGLYNEQFF
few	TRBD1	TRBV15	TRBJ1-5	TGTGCCACCAGCAGAGATGGCGCGCAGGGGGCGGGTCAGCCCCAGCATTTT	CATSRDGAQGAGQPQHF
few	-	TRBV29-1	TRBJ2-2	TGCAGCGTTAAGACGGGTTTGAACACCGGGGAGCTGTTTTTT	CSVKTGLNTGELFF
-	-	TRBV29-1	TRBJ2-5	TGCAGCGTTGCCGAGATTCGAGGCCCGGGTGAGACCCAGTACTTC	CSVAEIRGPGETQYF
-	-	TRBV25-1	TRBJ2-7	TGTGCCAGCAGTGAATCTGGGGGGCGACCCTACGAGCAGTACTTC	CASSESGGRPYEQYF
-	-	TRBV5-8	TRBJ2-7	TGTGCCAGCAGCTTTGGGGGCGGCTCCTACGAGCAGTACTTC	CASSFGGGSYEQYF
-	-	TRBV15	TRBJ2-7	TGTGCCACCAGCAGTGCTACCCACGTGGGGCAGTACTTC	CATSSATHVGQYF
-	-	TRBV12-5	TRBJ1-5	TGTGCTAGTGGTTCAGACGGGGGTTCGAGCAATCAGCCCCAGCATTTT	CASGSDGGSSNQPQHF
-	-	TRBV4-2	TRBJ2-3	TGTGCCAGCAGCCAAGAGGGGATCACTACGGGCACAGATACGCAGTATTTT	CASSQEGITTGTDTQYF
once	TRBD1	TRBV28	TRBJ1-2	TGTGCCAGCAGGCGGACAGGGGACATCTATGGCTACACCTTC	CASRRTGDIYGYTF
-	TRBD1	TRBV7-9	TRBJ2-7	TGTGCCAGCAGCCCAAATGAGGGGGCGAGAACCTACGAGCAGTACTTC	CASSPNEGARTYEQYF
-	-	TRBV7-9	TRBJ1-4	TGTGCCAGCAGCGTCTCGGGGCGAATGGACGAAAAACTGTTTTTT	CASSVSGRMDEKLFF
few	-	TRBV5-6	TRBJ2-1	TGTGCCAGCAGCTCGACCCAGGAGGACAATGAGCAGTTCTTC	CASSSTQEDNEQFF
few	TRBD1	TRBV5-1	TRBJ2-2	TGCGCCAGCAGCTTGGGACAGGGCGCCGGGGAGCTGTTTTTT	CASSLGQGAGELFF
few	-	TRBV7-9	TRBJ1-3	TGTGCCAGCAGGCCGAAATCGGCTGGAAACACCATATATTTT	CASRPKSAGNTIYF
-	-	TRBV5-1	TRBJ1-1	TGCGCCAGCAGCTTAAGGGCCTCGGACACTGAAGCTTTCTTT	CASSLRASDTEAFF
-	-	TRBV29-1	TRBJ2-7	TGCAGCGTTGAAACACTCGACGAGCAGTACTTC	CSVETLDEQYF
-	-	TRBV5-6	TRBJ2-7	TGTGCCAGCAGCTTTTCCGGGACCTACGAGCAGTACTTC	CASSFSGTYEQYF
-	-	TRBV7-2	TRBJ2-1	TGTGCCAGCAGCTTAGCGGGGGGTGATAATGAGCAGTTCTTC	CASSLAGGDNEQFF